The next 5 T cell receptor beta chains were all read from a single sample in a study of neurological immune-mediated disorders. Time point defined: longitudinal time-point 1 (baseline). TCRdb used MiXCR to reprocess the 5' RACE reads, holding one entry per CDR3 protein. The sample has 60,000 to 90,000 distinct CDR3 sequences, roughly a tenth seen once. The sequenced sample was PBMCs. Receptors were obtained from a man between 25 and 39 years old in good health.

This clonotype came up many times. This chain uses TRBV5-1 with TRBJ1-4; 7 bases agree with TRBD1. The CDR3 covers 16 residues. The ends lost 4 bases at V and 0 bases at J; junction bases unmatched: 6. Germline CDR1 and CDR2: SGHRS and YFSETQ. The CDR3 loop reads CASSLGQASTNEKLFF. The DNA of the CDR3 is TGCGCCAGCAGCCTAGGACAGGCGTCAACTAATGAAAAACTGTTTTTT.

This clonotype has a count of ten or more. The chain has TRBV12-3 or TRBV12-4 and TRBJ2-7; no reliable D call. The V gene lost 3 bases and the J gene lost 8 bases, with 17 bases spanning the gap. This CDR3 is built from 14 residues. CDR3 protein: CASSFSAGFDQQYF. The CDR3 region has the DNA TGTGCCAGCAGTTTTTCCGCCGGTTTTGACCAGCAGTACTTC.

In its sample, this clonotype was seen many times. This rearrangement joins TRBV28 to TRBJ2-3; D remains ambiguous. The CDR3 runs to 14 residues. The germline V and J ends were trimmed by 3 bases and 4 bases, with 11 bases remaining between them. Germline V lookup: CDR1 MDHEN, CDR2 SYDVKM. The CDR3 DNA follows: TGTGCCAGCAGTTTCTTTGGTGGGGCAGATACGCAGTATTTT. Residues: CASSFFGGADTQYF.

This clonotype has a handful of counts. This chain links TRBV28 with TRBJ2-3, with no clear D. The ends were cut back, 5 bases at V and 7 bases at J, with 16 bases in the middle. CDR1 is MDHEN and CDR2 is SYDVKM in the germline V gene. The CDR3 consists of 14 residues. In nucleotides, the CDR3 is TGTGCCAGCAGTCTCCCCGGCCCGCTGAATACGCAGTATTTT. It yields the protein CASSLPGPLNTQYF.

This clonotype appeared a few times. The V gene is TRBV2, the J gene TRBJ2-1, with TRBD1 identical over 7 bases. This CDR3 is built from 13 residues. Unmatched junction bases numbered 2, after V lost 4 bases and J lost 5 bases. Germline CDR1 is SNHLY and CDR2 is FYNNEI. CDR3 DNA sequence: TGTGCCAGCAGTGGGGACAGAAACAATGAGCAGTTCTTC. This translates into CASSGDRNNEQFF.